This TCR beta chain is drawn from a study of blood T cell repertoires in COVID-19. As for the study in general: COVID-19 samples, acute and convalescent, were from the United States, Italy and Spain. T cells, B-cell-depleted T cells, or PBMCs supplied cDNA or gDNA.

Original data processing: Reference gene primer amplification gave estimated nucleated cell counts. TCRdb's copy holds only in-frame clones and misses some; the assay was immunoSEQ multiplex PCR. The DNA gave D and trimming, while V, J and clone size come from that table. This repertoire shows 45,000 to 65,000 clones, more than 65% found once; its top ten account for 25%. Material: peripheral blood. The source is a human donor in a cohort sampled during active COVID-19.

CDR3 DNA sequence: TGTGCCAGTAATCGTGGGGAGGACACTGAAGCTTTCTTT. Translating it yields CASNRGEDTEAFF. The chain employs TRBV19 and TRBJ1-1; no definite D call. CDR3 size: 13 residues. Germline loops: CDR1 LNHDA, CDR2 SQIVND (reference sequence). Trimming took 7 bases from V and 3 from J, leaving 12 bases between them.